What follows are 13 T cell receptor beta chains derived from one specimen sequenced in a study of shared clonotypes between healthy human individuals. Libraries were prepared by immunoSEQ multiplex PCR; TCRdb keeps only in-frame clonotypes and omits some of them. The table has over a million clones, around 82% seen once. Source material: memory CD4+ T cells from PBMCs. Sample subset: CD45RA-negative fraction. These receptors all come from a man between 18 and 29 years old in good health. Some clones in this sample may be carry-over from other donors' samples.

On this clone itself: Additional DNA sequences in this sample encode the identical CDR3. V gene TRBV7-3 combines with J gene TRBJ2-3, with a possible D match to TRBD2 (5 bases). The CDR3 totals 15 residues. With 0 bases removed from V and 1 base from J, the gap between germline ends came to 8 bases. Germline values: CDR1 SGHTA, CDR2 FQGTGA. This CDR3 reads CASSLTGSGTDTQYF. The CDR3 nucleotides read TGTGCCAGCAGCTTAACAGGGAGCGGCACAGATACGCAGTATTTT.

The chain combines TRBV5-1 with TRBJ2-5; 7 nucleotides agree with TRBD1. CDR3 length: 16 residues. CDR1 is SGHRS and CDR2 is YFSETQ in the germline V gene. With V trimmed by 4 bases and J by 0 bases, 9 bases remained unmatched. CDR3 sequence (DNA): TGCGCCAGCAGCGTTGGGACAGCTAGTTACCAAGAGACCCAGTACTTC. Translating it yields CASSVGTASYQETQYF.

A remark on this clone: Within the sample, other DNA sequences also encode this same CDR3. This chain links TRBV7-7 with TRBJ2-3; D perhaps matches TRBD2 (6 bases). Trimming stripped 5 bases from V and 0 bases from J, with 9 bases between. Germline values: CDR1 SSHAT, CDR2 FNYEAQ (reference sequence). This CDR3 is 14 amino acids long. CDR3 DNA: TGTGCCAGCAGCCTAGGGACTAGCACAGATACGCAGTATTTT. This sequence encodes CASSLGTSTDTQYF.

J is TRBJ2-7 and V is TRBV7-2, with 8 bases fitting TRBD1. The CDR3 totals 14 residues. Unmatched junction bases numbered 9, after V lost 5 bases and J lost 6 bases. CDR1 SGHTA and CDR2 FQGNSA come from the germline V gene. CDR3 sequence reads: CASSRGQGPLEQYF. The CDR3 nucleotides are TGTGCCAGCAGCCGAGGACAGGGTCCCCTCGAGCAGTACTTC. The full variable domain, in which reference TRBV7-2 and TRBJ2-7 provide the parts outside the CDR3, is GAGVSQSPSNKVTEKGKDVELRCDPISGHTALYWYRQSLGQGLEFLIYFQGNSAPDKSGLPSDRFSAERTGGSVSTLTIQRTQQEDSAVYLCASSRGQGPLEQYFGPGTRLTVT.

This chain links TRBV15 with TRBJ1-5; tentatively, D is TRBD1 (5 bases). Deletions cut 2 bases from V and 6 bases from J, with 11 bases between. This CDR3 is built from 14 residues. Germline V gene data show CDR1 as LNHNV and CDR2 as YYDKDF (reference sequence). The CDR3 reads CATSRQGFGQPQHF. DNA for the CDR3: TGTGCCACCAGCAGACAGGGTTTTGGTCAGCCCCAGCATTTT.

The rearrangement uses TRBV7-8 and TRBJ2-5; 8 bases line up with TRBD2. V dropped 3 bases and J dropped 5; count of bases not matched to a gene: 2. CDR1 is SGHVS, CDR2 FQNEAQ, per germline. The CDR3 loop spans 13 amino acids. CDR3 sequence reads: CASSFGGGETQYF. In nucleotides, the CDR3 is TGTGCCAGCAGCTTCGGCGGGGGGGAGACCCAGTACTTC.

The V call is TRBV11-2, the J call TRBJ2-5, with 8 bases that match TRBD2. This CDR3 spans 14 amino acids. Germline V gives CDR1 SGHAT, CDR2 FQNNGV. V shed 4 bases and J 4 bases; nucleotides not matched to a gene: 5. The CDR3 sequence: CASSYPGGRETQYF. CDR3 sequence (DNA): TGTGCCAGCAGCTACCCGGGAGGGCGAGAGACCCAGTACTTC.

The chain employs TRBV29-1 and TRBJ1-3; D not resolved. V was clipped by 4 bases and J by 3 bases, with 10 bases between them. The CDR3 is made up of 13 amino acids. Germline CDR1 is SQVTM and CDR2 is ANQGSEA. CDR3 amino acids: CSVATFVGNTIYF. The CDR3 nucleotides are TGCAGCGTTGCGACATTTGTTGGAAACACCATATATTTT.

J is TRBJ2-7 and V is TRBV28; D unclear. Germline V lookup: CDR1 MDHEN, CDR2 SYDVKM. The ends were cut back, 2 bases at V and 5 bases at J, with 22 bases in the middle. There are 17 residues in the CDR3. CDR3 DNA: TGTGCCAGCAGTTTAGTTGGAAGAACAAAACCGTCCCACGAGCAGTACTTC. Translation gives CASSLVGRTKPSHEQYF.

The gene calls are TRBV21-1 and TRBJ2-7; the DNA was not used to check the table's D call, TRBD1. TRBV21-1 is an annotated pseudogene. The CDR3 length is 15 residues. The chain's CDR3 is CASSMYRGGPYEQYF. The CDR3 nucleotides read TGTGCCAGCAGCATGTACAGGGGTGGCCCCTACGAGCAGTACTTC.

Notes on this clone: This clone may be a read error of a much larger clone one base away. The chain is built from TRBV11-3 and TRBJ2-2; D might be TRBD2 (5 bases). This CDR3 has 14 amino acids. Germline values: CDR1 SGHNT, CDR2 YENEEA. CDR3 in DNA: TGTGCCAGCAGCTTAGATTGGAGCACCGGGGAGCCGTTTTTT. Protein sequence: CASSLDWSTGEPFF.

This clone was seen just once. Additional DNA sequences in this sample encode the identical CDR3. This chain links TRBV4-1 with TRBJ2-7; D is perhaps TRBD2 (5 bases). The length of the CDR3 is 15 residues. CDR1 and CDR2 from the germline V gene are MGHRA and YSYEKL. Trimming pared 1 base from V and 2 bases from J, leaving 12 bases between. In nucleotides, the CDR3 is TGCGCCAGCAGCCAAGGTGGAGGCGCCCCCTACGAGCAGTACTTC. As protein: CASSQGGGAPYEQYF.

V usage is TRBV7-9 and J usage is TRBJ2-7; D is undetermined. Per the germline V gene, CDR1 is SEHNR and CDR2 is FQNEAQ (reference sequence). V lost 5 bases and J lost 3, with 17 bases in between. This CDR3 is 15 amino acids long. The CDR3 reads CASSPFGGTDYEQYF. For the CDR3, the DNA is TGTGCCAGCAGCCCGTTTGGCGGCACCGACTACGAGCAGTACTTC. The full variable domain, completed using reference TRBV7-9 and TRBJ2-7, is DTGVSQNPRHKITKRGQNVTFRCDPISEHNRLYWYRQTLGQGPEFLTYFQNEAQLEKSRLLSDRFSAERPKGSFSTLEIQRTEQGDSAMYLCASSPFGGTDYEQYFGPGTRLTVT.